The clone carrying this T cell receptor (beta chain) has at least ten counts. The CDR3 contains 18 residues. The V gene lost 1 base and the J gene lost 4 bases, with 25 bases spanning the gap. Germline lookup yields CDR1 DFQATT and CDR2 SNEGSKA (reference sequence). The entry originates in a study of T-cell reconstitution after alpha-beta-depleted transplantation in children. This sample's TCRbeta library carried unique molecular identifier barcodes. In TCRdb, the PCR reads were re-called with MiXCR into one record per CDR3 protein. Of under 300,000 distinct CDR3 sequences in the sample, approximately 10% were seen once.

The sample here was peripheral blood, taken 180 days after TCRalphabeta/CD19-depleted stem cell transplant. The V call is TRBV20-1, the J call TRBJ1-1, with a tentative D call TRBD1 (5 bases). This TCR derives from a male patient between 2 and 15 years old who had a stem cell transplant for chronic granulomatous disease, so the T cells may come from the graft donor. CDR3: CSARAGPGFDREGTEAFF. The CDR3 nucleotides are TGCAGTGCTAGAGCGGGCCCCGGTTTTGACAGAGAAGGCACTGAAGCTTTCTTT.